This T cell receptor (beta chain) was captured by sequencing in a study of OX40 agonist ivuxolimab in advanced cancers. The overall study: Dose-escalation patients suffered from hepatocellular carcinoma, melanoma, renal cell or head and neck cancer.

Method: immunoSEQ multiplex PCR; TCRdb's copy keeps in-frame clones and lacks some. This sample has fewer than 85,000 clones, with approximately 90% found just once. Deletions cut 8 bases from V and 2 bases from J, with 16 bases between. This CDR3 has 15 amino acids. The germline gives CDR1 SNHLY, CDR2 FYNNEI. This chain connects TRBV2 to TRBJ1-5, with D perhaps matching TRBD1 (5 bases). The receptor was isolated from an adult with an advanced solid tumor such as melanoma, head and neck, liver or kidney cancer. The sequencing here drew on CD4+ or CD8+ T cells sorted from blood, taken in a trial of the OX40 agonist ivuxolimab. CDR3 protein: CASSQGDGGNQPQHF. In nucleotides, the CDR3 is TGTGCCAGCTCTCAAGGGGACGGAGGCAATCAGCCCCAGCATTTT.